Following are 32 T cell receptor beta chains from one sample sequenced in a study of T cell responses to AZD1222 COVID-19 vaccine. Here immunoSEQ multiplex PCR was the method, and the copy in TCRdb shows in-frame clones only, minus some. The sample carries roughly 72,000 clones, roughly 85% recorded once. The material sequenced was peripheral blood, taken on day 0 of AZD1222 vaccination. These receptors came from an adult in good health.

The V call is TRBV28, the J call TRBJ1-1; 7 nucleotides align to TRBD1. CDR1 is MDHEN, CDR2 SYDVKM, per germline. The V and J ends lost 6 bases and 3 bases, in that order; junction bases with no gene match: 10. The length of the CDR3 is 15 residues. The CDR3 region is CASSVSGTAYTEAFF. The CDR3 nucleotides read TGTGCCAGCAGCGTCTCCGGGACAGCCTACACTGAAGCTTTCTTT.

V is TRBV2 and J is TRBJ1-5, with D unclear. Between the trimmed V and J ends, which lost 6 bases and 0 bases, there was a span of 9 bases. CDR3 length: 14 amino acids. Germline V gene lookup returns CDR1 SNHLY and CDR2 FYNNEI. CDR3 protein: CASSQEDSNQPQHF. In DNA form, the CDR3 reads TGTGCCAGCAGCCAAGAGGATAGCAATCAGCCCCAGCATTTT.

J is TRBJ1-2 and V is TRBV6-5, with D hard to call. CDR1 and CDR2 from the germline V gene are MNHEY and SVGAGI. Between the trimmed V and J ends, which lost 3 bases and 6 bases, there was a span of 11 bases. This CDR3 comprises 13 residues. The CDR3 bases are TGTGCCAGCAGTTATCTCGGCCGGGATGGCTACACCTTC. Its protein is CASSYLGRDGYTF.

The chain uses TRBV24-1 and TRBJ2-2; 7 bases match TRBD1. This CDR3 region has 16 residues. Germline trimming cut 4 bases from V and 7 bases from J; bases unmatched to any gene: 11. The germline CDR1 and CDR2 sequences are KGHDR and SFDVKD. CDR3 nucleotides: TGTGCCACCAGTGACTCGAAGGGGGCGCGTATCGGGGAGCTGTTTTTT. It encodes CATSDSKGARIGELFF.

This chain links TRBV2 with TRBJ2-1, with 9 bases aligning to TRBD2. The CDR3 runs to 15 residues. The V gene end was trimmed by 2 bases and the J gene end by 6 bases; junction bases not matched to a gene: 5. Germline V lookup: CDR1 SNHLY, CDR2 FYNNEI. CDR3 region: CASSERSGGPNEQFF. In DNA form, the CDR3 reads TGTGCCAGCAGTGAACGTAGCGGGGGACCCAATGAGCAGTTCTTC.

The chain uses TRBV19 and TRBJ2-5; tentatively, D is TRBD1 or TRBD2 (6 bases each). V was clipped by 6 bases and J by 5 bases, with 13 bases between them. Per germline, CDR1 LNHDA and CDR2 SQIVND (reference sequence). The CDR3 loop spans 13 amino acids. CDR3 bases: TGTGCCAGTAGGGGGGGCCTTCGGGAGACCCAGTACTTC. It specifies CASRGGLRETQYF. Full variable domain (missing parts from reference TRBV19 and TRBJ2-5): DGGITQSPKYLFRKEGQNVTLSCEQNLNHDAMYWYRQDPGQGLRLIYYSQIVNDFQKGDIAEGYSVSREKKESFPLTVTSAQKNPTAFYLCASRGGLRETQYFGPGTRLLVL.

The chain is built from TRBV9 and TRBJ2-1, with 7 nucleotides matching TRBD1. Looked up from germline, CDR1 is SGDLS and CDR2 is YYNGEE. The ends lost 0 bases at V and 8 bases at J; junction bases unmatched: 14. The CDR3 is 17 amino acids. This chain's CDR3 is CASSVASRGRAGHEQFF. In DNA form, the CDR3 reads TGTGCCAGCAGCGTAGCTTCGAGGGGGCGCGCCGGTCATGAGCAGTTCTTC.

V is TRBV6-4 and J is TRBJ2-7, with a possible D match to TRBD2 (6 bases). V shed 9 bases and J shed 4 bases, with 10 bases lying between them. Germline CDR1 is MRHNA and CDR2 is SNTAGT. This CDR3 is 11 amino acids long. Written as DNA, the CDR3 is TGTGCCAGAGGAGGGGTTTACGAGCAGTACTTC. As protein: CARGGVYEQYF.

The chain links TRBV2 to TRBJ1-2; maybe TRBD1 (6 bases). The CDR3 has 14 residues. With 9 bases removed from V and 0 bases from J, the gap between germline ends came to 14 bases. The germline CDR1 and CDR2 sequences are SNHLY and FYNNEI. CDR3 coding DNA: TGTGCCAGGAAATGGGACACCTCTAACTATGGCTACACCTTC. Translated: CARKWDTSNYGYTF.

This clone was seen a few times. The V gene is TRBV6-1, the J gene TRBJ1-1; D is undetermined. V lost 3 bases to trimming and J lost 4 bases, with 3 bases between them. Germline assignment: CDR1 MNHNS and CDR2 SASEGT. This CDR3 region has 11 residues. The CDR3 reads CASSEVTEAFF. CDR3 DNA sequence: TGTGCCAGCAGTGAGGTCACTGAAGCTTTCTTT.

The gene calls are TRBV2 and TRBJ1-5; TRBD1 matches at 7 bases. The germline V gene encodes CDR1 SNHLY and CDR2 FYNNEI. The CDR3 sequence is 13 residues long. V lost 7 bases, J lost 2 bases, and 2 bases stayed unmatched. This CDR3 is CASNGQGNQPQHF. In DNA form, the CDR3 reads TGTGCCAGCAACGGACAGGGCAATCAGCCCCAGCATTTT. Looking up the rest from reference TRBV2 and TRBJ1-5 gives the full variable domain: EPEVTQTPSHQVTQMGQEVILRCVPISNHLYFYWYRQILGQKVEFLVSFYNNEISEKSEIFDDQFSVERPDGSNFTLKIRSTKLEDSAMYFCASNGQGNQPQHFGDGTRLSIL.

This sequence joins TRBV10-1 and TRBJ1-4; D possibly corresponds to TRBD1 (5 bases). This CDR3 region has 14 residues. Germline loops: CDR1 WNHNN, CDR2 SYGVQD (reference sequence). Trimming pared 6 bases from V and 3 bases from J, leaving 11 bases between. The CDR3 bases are TGCGCCAGCAGCCGAGGGACGTCTAATGAAAAACTGTTTTTT. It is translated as CASSRGTSNEKLFF.

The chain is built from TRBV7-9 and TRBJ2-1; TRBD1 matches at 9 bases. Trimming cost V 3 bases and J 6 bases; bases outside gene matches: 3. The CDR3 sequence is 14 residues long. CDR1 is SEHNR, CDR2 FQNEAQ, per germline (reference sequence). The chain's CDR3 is CASSFSQGANEQFF. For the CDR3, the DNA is TGTGCCAGCAGCTTCTCACAGGGGGCCAATGAGCAGTTCTTC. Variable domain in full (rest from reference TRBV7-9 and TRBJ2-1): DTGVSQNPRHKITKRGQNVTFRCDPISEHNRLYWYRQTLGQGPEFLTYFQNEAQLEKSRLLSDRFSAERPKGSFSTLEIQRTEQGDSAMYLCASSFSQGANEQFFGPGTRLTVL.

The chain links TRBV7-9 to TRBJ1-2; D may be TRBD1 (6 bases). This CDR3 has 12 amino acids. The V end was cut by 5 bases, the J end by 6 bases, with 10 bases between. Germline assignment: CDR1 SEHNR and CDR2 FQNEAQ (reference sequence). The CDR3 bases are TGTGCCAGCAGCCCACAGGGAAATGGCTACACCTTC. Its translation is CASSPQGNGYTF. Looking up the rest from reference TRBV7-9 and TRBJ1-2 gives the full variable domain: DTGVSQNPRHKITKRGQNVTFRCDPISEHNRLYWYRQTLGQGPEFLTYFQNEAQLEKSRLLSDRFSAERPKGSFSTLEIQRTEQGDSAMYLCASSPQGNGYTFGSGTRLTVV.

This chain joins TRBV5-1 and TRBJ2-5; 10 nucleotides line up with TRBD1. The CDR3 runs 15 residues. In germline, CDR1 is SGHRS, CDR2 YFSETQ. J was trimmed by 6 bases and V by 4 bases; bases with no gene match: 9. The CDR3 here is CASSARTGGGQTQYF. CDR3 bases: TGCGCCAGCAGCGCCAGGACAGGGGGTGGACAGACCCAGTACTTC.

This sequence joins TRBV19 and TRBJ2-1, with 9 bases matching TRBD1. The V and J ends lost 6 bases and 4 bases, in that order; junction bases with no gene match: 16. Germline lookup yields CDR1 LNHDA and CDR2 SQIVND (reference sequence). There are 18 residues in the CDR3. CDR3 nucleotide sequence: TGTGCCAGTAGGGTAACAGGGGGCGGGCTAGCGGATTACAATGAGCAGTTCTTC. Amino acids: CASRVTGGGLADYNEQFF.

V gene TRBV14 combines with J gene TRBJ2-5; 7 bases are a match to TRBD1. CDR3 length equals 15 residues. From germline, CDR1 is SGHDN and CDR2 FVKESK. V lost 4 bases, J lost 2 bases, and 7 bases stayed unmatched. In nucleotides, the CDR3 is TGTGCCAGCAGCCTCTACCAGGGGGATCAAGAGACCCAGTACTTC. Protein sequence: CASSLYQGDQETQYF.

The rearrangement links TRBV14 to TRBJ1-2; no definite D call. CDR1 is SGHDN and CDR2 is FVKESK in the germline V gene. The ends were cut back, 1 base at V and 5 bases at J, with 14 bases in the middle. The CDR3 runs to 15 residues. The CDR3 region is CASSQGDIGIYGYTF. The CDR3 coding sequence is TGTGCCAGCAGCCAAGGTGACATTGGGATTTATGGCTACACCTTC.

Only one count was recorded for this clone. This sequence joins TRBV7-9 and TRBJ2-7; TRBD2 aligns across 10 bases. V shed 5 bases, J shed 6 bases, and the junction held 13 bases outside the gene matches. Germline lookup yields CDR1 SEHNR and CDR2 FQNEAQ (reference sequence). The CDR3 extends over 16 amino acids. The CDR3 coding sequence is TGTGCCAGCAGCCTTATCTTACCTAGCGGGAGTGGCGAGCAGTACTTC. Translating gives CASSLILPSGSGEQYF.

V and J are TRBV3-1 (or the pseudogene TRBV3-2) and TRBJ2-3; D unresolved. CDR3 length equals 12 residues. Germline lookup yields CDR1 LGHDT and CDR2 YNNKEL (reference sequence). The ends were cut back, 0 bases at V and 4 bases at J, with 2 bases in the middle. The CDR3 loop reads CASSQEPDTQYF. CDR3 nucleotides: TGTGCCAGCAGCCAAGAGCCAGATACGCAGTATTTT.

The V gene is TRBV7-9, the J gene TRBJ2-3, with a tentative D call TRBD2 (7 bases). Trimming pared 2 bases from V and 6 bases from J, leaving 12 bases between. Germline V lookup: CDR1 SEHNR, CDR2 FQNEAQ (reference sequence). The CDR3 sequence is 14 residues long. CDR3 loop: CASSLSRGADTQYF. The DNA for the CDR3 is TGTGCCAGCAGCTTAAGTCGGGGGGCCGATACGCAGTATTTT.

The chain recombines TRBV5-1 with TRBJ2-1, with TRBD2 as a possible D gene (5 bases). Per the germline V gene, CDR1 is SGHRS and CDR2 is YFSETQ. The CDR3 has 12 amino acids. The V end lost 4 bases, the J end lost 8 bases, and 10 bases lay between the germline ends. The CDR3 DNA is TGCGCCAGCAGCACGCCGGGGTATGAGCAGTTCTTC. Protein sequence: CASSTPGYEQFF.

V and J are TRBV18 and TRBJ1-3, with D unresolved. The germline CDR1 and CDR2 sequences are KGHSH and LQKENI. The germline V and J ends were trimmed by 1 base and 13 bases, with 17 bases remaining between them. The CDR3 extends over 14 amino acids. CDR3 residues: CASSPRGGADKIYF. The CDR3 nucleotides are TGTGCCAGCTCACCACGTGGTGGAGCAGACAAGATATATTTT.

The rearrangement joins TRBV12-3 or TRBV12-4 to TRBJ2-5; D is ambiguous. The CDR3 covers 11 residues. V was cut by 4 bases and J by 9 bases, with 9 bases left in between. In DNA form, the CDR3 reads TGTGCCAGCAGTTCACAGAGTGCCCAGTACTTC. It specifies CASSSQSAQYF.

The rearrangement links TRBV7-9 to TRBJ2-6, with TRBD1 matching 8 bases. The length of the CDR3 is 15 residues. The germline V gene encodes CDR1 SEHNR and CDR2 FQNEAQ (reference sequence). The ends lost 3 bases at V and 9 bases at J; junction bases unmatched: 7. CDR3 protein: CASSFIQGGGNVLTF. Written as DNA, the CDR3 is TGTGCCAGCAGCTTTATACAGGGGGGTGGCAACGTCCTGACTTTC.

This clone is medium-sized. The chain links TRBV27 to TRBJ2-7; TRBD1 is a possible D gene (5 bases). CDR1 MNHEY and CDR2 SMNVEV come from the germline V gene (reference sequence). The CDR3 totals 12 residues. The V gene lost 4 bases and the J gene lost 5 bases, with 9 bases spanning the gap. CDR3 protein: CASSSGYHEQYF. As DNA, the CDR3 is TGTGCCAGCAGTTCAGGGTATCACGAGCAGTACTTC.

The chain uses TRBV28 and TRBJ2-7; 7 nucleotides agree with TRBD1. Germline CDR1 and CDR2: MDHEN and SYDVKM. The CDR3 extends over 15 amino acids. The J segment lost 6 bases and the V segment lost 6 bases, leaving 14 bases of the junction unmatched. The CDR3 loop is CASRPPGQQLPEQYF. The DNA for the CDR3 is TGTGCCAGCAGACCGCCGGGACAGCAGCTTCCCGAGCAGTACTTC.

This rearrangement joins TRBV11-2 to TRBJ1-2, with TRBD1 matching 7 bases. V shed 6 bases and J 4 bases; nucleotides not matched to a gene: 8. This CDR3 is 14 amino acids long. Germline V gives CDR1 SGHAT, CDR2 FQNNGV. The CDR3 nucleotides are TGTGCCAGCAGGCCCCCAGGGGGACCCTATGGCTACACCTTC. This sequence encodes CASRPPGGPYGYTF. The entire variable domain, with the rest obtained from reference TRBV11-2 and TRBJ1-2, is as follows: EAGVAQSPRYKIIEKRQSVAFWCNPISGHATLYWYQQILGQGPKLLIQFQNNGVVDDSQLPKDRFSAERLKGVDSTLKIQPAKLEDSAVYLCASRPPGGPYGYTFGSGTRLTVV.

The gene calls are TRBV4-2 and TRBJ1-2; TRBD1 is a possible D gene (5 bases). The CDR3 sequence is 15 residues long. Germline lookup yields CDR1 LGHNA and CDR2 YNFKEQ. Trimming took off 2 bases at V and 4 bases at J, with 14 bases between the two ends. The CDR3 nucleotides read TGTGCCAGCAGCCAAAAGGGAGGGGTTTTCTATGGCTACACCTTC. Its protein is CASSQKGGVFYGYTF.

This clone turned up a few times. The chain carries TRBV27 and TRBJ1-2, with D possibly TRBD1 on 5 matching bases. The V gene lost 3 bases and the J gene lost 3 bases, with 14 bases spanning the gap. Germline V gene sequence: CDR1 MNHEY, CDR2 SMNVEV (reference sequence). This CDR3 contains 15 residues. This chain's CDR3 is CASSFYQGGDYGYTF. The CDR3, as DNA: TGTGCCAGCAGTTTCTACCAGGGTGGTGACTATGGCTACACCTTC.

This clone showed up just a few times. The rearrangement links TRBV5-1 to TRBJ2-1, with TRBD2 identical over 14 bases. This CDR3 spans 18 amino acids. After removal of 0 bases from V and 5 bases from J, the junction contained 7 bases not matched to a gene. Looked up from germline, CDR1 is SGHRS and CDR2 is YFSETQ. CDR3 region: CASSLARRGLAGDNEQFF. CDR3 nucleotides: TGCGCCAGCAGCTTGGCAAGGAGGGGACTAGCGGGGGACAATGAGCAGTTCTTC.

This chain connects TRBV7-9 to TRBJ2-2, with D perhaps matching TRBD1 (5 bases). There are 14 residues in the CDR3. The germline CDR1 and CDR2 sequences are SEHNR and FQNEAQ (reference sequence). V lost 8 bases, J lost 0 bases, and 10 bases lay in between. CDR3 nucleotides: TGTGCCAGCGGGGCAGGGACGAACACCGGGGAGCTGTTTTTT. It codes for CASGAGTNTGELFF.